These T cell receptor beta chains were read from a single sample in a study of cytomegalovirus exposure and HLA in healthy donors. Sequencing was performed with immunoSEQ multiplex PCR; in TCRdb, only in-frame clones are kept and a portion is missing. The sample shows about 200,000 clones, around 80% of them seen only once. Sequencing input: PBMCs. These receptors were obtained from a woman between 25 and 40 years old in good health and CMV-seropositive. The CDR3 runs from the conserved cysteine through the conserved F or W.

j_call | v_call | cdr3_aa
TRBJ2-1 | TRBV10-3 | CAIRGGGNEQFF
TRBJ1-1 | TRBV5-1 | CASSLLTGQKTEAFF
TRBJ2-7 | TRBV5-1 | CASSSNPGTGSYEQYF
TRBJ2-1 | TRBV19 | CASRETAYNEQFF
TRBJ2-7 | TRBV7-2 | CASSLEAGTYEQYF
TRBJ2-3 | TRBV29-1 | CSVINRGRRGTDTQYF
TRBJ2-7 | TRBV6-1 | CATTPGGESFEQYF
TRBJ1-1 | TRBV5-8 | CASSRRNTEAFF
TRBJ2-5 | TRBV28 | CASSLRRRDQETQYF
TRBJ2-7 | TRBV7-9 | CASSPGGYEQYF
TRBJ2-7 | TRBV29-1 | CSVTGYYEQYF
TRBJ1-2 | TRBV28 | CASSAQGREGGYTF
TRBJ2-2 | TRBV11-3 | CASSGTSGSSGELFF
TRBJ1-5 | TRBV27 | CATSRGYSNQPQHF
TRBJ2-7 | TRBV6-1 | CASSPGQNYEQYF
TRBJ2-7 | TRBV11-2 | CASSPGLAVRSYEQYF
TRBJ2-1 | TRBV29-1 | CSARKILAGGPDEQFF
TRBJ1-1 | TRBV27 | CASRGGVQAFF
TRBJ2-5 | TRBV29-1 | CSVGSSVETQYF
TRBJ2-5 | TRBV5-1 | CASSQGSVQETQYF
TRBJ2-5 | TRBV29-1 | CSATGQGKQETQYF
TRBJ2-4 | TRBV5-1 | CASSLDQGTIQYF
TRBJ2-5 | TRBV29-1 | CSAVTGGETQYF
TRBJ1-2 | TRBV5-4 | CASSWDRESYGYTF
TRBJ2-1 | TRBV5-1 | CASSYPTSGRAASSYNEQFF
TRBJ2-2 | TRBV15 | CATSRDDLGQGSNTGELFF
TRBJ1-1 | TRBV14 | CASSQGRYTEAFF
TRBJ2-7 | TRBV28 | CASSLGLAEWGYEQYF
TRBJ2-1 | TRBV29-1 | CSVERELSSEQFF
TRBJ2-1 | TRBV5-1 | CASSPGTSGMVTYNEQFF
TRBJ2-1 | TRBV6-5 | CASSARPFGGEQFF
TRBJ2-1 | TRBV5-1 | CACRDTGTNNEQFF
TRBJ2-1 | TRBV12-1 | CASSSQGYNEQFF
TRBJ2-1 | TRBV6-5 | CASRYTSGRVNEQFF
TRBJ2-1 | TRBV5-1 | CASSRTSGTYNEQFF
TRBJ2-7 | TRBV5-5 | CASSWRQASSDEQYF
TRBJ1-5 | TRBV6-5 | CASSYSRLGQQPQHF
TRBJ1-3 | TRBV29-1 | CSVVPQASGNTIYF
TRBJ2-7 | TRBV27 | CASSSFPHYEQYF
TRBJ1-4 | TRBV27 | CASSLAERGEKLFF
TRBJ1-2 | TRBV9 | CASSPGTGGNYGYTF
TRBJ2-7 | TRBV18 | CASSLTSGTGPYEQYF
TRBJ2-1 | TRBV29-1 | CSVRDRVIYNEQFF
TRBJ2-5 | TRBV30 | CALSLAGYQETQYF